This entry is about one T cell receptor beta chain. Only in-frame clones appear in the TCRdb table, and some are missing; sequencing was by immunoSEQ multiplex PCR. The table includes about 120,000 clones, roughly nine tenths detected once. The record originates from a study of blood T cell repertoires in COVID-19. Germline CDR1 reads MDHEN; CDR2 reads SYDVKM. The CDR3 length is 16 residues. V lost 3 bases to trimming and J lost 5 bases, with 20 bases between them. Sequencing was carried out using peripheral blood. The V and J genes are TRBV28 and TRBJ2-7; TRBD1 is a possible D gene (6 bases). This TCR was recovered from a human donor with active COVID-19. The donor label of this sample is uncertain. Written as DNA, the CDR3 is TGTGCCAGCAGTTTCGCCCTCAGGGGTAACTTCCACGAGCAGTACTTC. Its protein is CASSFALRGNFHEQYF.